Below are 15 T cell receptor beta chains sequenced from a single sample in a study of T cell repertoires in cytomegalovirus infection (dated by TCRdb to between 2017 and 2020). The instrument given in TCRdb is Illumina HiSeq 1500. TCRdb cleaned the public reads at Q25 with fastp, built clones with MiXCR and kept in-frame beta chains. Each entry merges the rows of one CDR3 protein and shows their most common DNA and genes. The sample table shows under 200,000 distinct CDR3 sequences, and roughly 9.8% are seen once. The ten largest clones represent 4.6% of the sample. Sequenced: PBMCs. These receptors all come from a human donor in good health (CMV status not recorded). Some clones in this sample may be carry-over from other donors' samples.

The CDR3 here is CASTNPNQPQHF. The CDR3 DNA reads as TGTGCCAGCACGAACCCGAATCAGCCCCAGCATTTT. J is TRBJ1-5 and V is TRBV6-2 or TRBV6-3; D is unclear. CDR1 and CDR2 (germline): MNHEY, SVGEGT. With 7 bases removed from V and 4 bases from J, the gap between germline ends came to 8 bases. The CDR3 sequence is 12 residues long.

This clonotype was found a few times. The chain joins TRBV2 to TRBJ1-1; TRBD1 is a possible D gene (5 bases). The CDR3 has 14 amino acids. CDR1 is SNHLY and CDR2 is FYNNEI in the germline V gene. V lost 6 bases to trimming and J lost 0 bases, with 11 bases between them. The CDR3 protein is CASRVTGMNTEAFF. As DNA, the CDR3 is TGTGCCAGCAGAGTTACAGGTATGAACACTGAAGCTTTCTTT. The variable domain in full, with the rest retrieved from reference TRBV2 and TRBJ1-1, is EPEVTQTPSHQVTQMGQEVILRCVPISNHLYFYWYRQILGQKVEFLVSFYNNEISEKSEIFDDQFSVERPDGSNFTLKIRSTKLEDSAMYFCASRVTGMNTEAFFGQGTRLTVV.

This clonotype was counted ten times or more. V usage is TRBV7-2 and J usage is TRBJ2-1; D gene ambiguous. Trimming removed 1 base from V and 7 bases from J, with 14 bases in between. CDR3 length: 15 residues. The germline gives CDR1 SGHTA, CDR2 FQGNSA. The CDR3: CASSLVEWGRNEQFF. CDR3 in DNA: TGTGCCAGCAGCTTAGTGGAGTGGGGTCGGAATGAGCAGTTCTTC.

This clonotype has ten or more counts. The V gene is TRBV10-2, the J gene TRBJ2-1; 10 bases match TRBD2. Germline values: CDR1 WSHSY, CDR2 SAAADI. V trimming: 5 bases; J trimming: 1 base; junction bases outside the gene matches: 20. The CDR3 is made up of 21 amino acids. The CDR3, as DNA: TGCGCCAGCAGTCCAATCAAGAGCGGGGGGGTAAACCCGGGGTCCTACAATGAGCAGTTCTTC. Amino acid sequence: CASSPIKSGGVNPGSYNEQFF.

This clonotype was recorded at least ten times. This chain connects TRBV10-2 to TRBJ1-5; 8 bases align to TRBD1. V dropped 6 bases and J dropped 5; count of bases not matched to a gene: 9. CDR3 size: 15 residues. CDR1 and CDR2 (germline): WSHSY, SAAADI. CDR3: CASSPGQVYHQPQHF. The CDR3 nucleotides are TGCGCCAGCAGCCCGGGACAGGTATACCATCAGCCCCAGCATTTT.

In this sample, this clonotype turned up many times. V gene TRBV12-3 or TRBV12-4 combines with J gene TRBJ2-3, with 11 bases that match TRBD1. The CDR3 has 14 residues. The V segment lost 6 bases and the J segment 6 bases; nucleotides outside the gene matches: 5. CDR3 sequence: CASSLGTGGDTQYF. CDR3 DNA sequence: TGTGCCAGCAGCCTCGGGACAGGGGGGGATACGCAGTATTTT.

This clonotype was counted many times. The J gene is TRBJ2-1, the V gene TRBV27, with D possibly TRBD2 on 5 matching bases. Between the trimmed V and J ends, which lost 5 bases and 8 bases, there was a span of 19 bases. This CDR3 is built from 15 residues. CDR1 is MNHEY, CDR2 SMNVEV, per germline (reference sequence). Written as DNA, the CDR3 is TGTGCCAGCAGTCGGGAATTCGACCCAGCGGATGAGCAGTTCTTC. Amino acids: CASSREFDPADEQFF.

The V gene is TRBV28, the J gene TRBJ1-5; no reliable D call. V gave up 3 bases and J gave up 5 bases, with 11 bases separating them. Germline-derived CDR1 and CDR2 are MDHEN and SYDVKM. CDR3 length: 14 residues. In DNA form, the CDR3 reads TGTGCCAGCAGTTTCGGACGGGGAGATCAGCCCCAGCATTTT. This translates into CASSFGRGDQPQHF.

This clonotype was counted a few times. This chain links TRBV20-1 with TRBJ1-6; the D is unclear. Germline V gene lookup returns CDR1 DFQATT and CDR2 SNEGSKA (reference sequence). The CDR3 extends over 16 amino acids. V was pared by 0 bases and J by 0 bases, with 9 bases between. CDR3 sequence (DNA): TGCAGTGCTAGAGATAAGGGCAGCTCCTATAATTCACCCCTCCACTTT. Protein sequence: CSARDKGSSYNSPLHF.

V is TRBV7-8 and J is TRBJ2-3; D unresolved. Germline assignment: CDR1 SGHVS and CDR2 FQNEAQ. This CDR3 region has 14 residues. The V and J ends lost 6 bases and 5 bases respectively, with 15 bases between them. CDR3 region: CASSLRVAGDTQYF. In nucleotides, the CDR3 is TGTGCCAGCAGTCTCCGGGTAGCCGGAGATACGCAGTATTTT.

This clonotype was counted at least ten times. CDR3 sequence (DNA): TGTGCCAGCAGCTTACAGGGGGCGGTTGGAAACACCATATATTTT. Translated: CASSLQGAVGNTIYF. This chain uses TRBV7-2 with TRBJ1-3; 8 positions match TRBD1. CDR1 is SGHTA and CDR2 is FQGNSA in the germline V gene. With 2 bases clipped from V and 3 bases from J, the junction kept 3 bases outside the gene matches. This CDR3 spans 15 amino acids.

This clonotype was seen repeatedly, ten times or more. The rearrangement uses TRBV20-1 and TRBJ2-7, with 7 nucleotides matching TRBD2. Germline V CDR1 and CDR2: DFQATT, SNEGSKA (reference sequence). J gave up 0 bases and V 2 bases, and 1 base lay outside the gene matches. The CDR3 loop spans 13 amino acids. The CDR3 spells CSARLAASYEQYF. CDR3 DNA: TGCAGTGCTAGACTAGCGGCCTCCTACGAGCAGTACTTC.

This clonotype appeared many times. The chain links TRBV5-8 to TRBJ1-5; weak D call: TRBD1 (5 bases). This CDR3 spans 17 amino acids. Trimming stripped 2 bases from V and 1 base from J, with 16 bases between. The germline V gene has CDR1 SGHTS and CDR2 YDEGEE. The CDR3 protein is CASSFQVGAVSNQPQHF. In nucleotides, the CDR3 is TGTGCCAGCAGCTTCCAGGTAGGGGCGGTCAGCAATCAGCCCCAGCATTTT. The whole variable domain, filled in from reference TRBV5-8 and TRBJ1-5, reads EAGVTQSPTHLIKTRGQQATLRCSPISGHTSVYWYQQALGLGLQFLLWYDEGEERNRGNFPPRFSGRQFPNYSSELNVNALELEDSALYLCASSFQVGAVSNQPQHFGDGTRLSIL.

This clonotype came up many times. This chain connects TRBV5-4 to TRBJ2-5; the match to TRBD2 covers 12 bases. After removal of 4 bases from V and 0 bases from J, the junction contained 4 bases not matched to a gene. The germline gives CDR1 SGHNT, CDR2 YYREEE (reference sequence). The CDR3 extends over 16 amino acids. CDR3 amino acids: CASSRRLAGDQETQYF. The CDR3, as DNA: TGTGCCAGCAGCCGAAGACTAGCGGGAGACCAAGAGACCCAGTACTTC.

This clonotype was found many times. This chain joins TRBV19 and TRBJ1-3; D is unresolved. The V and J ends lost 7 bases and 0 bases respectively, with 19 bases between them. The CDR3 is 17 amino acids. From germline, CDR1 is LNHDA and CDR2 SQIVND (reference sequence). The chain's CDR3 is CASKPPRRLSSGNTIYF. CDR3 nucleotide sequence: TGTGCCAGTAAACCCCCCCGACGGTTGAGCTCTGGAAACACCATATATTTT.